This TCR beta chain was sequenced for a study of blood T cell repertoires in COVID-19. Study-wide background: Collection of acute and convalescent COVID-19 samples took place in the United States, Italy and Spain. PBMCs, B-cell-depleted T cells, or T cells were the source of the cDNA or gDNA that made up the material.

In the original analysis: Amplification of reference gene primers was used by the study to estimate nucleated cell counts. Profiling relied on immunoSEQ multiplex PCR, and the TCRdb table lists in-frame clones only, not all of them. The V and J calls and clone size come from that table; D and trimming were worked out from the DNA. Seen here are about 62,000 clones, 80% to 90% observed once, and the top ten hold about 18%. Germline assignment: CDR1 MNHNY and CDR2 SVGAGI (reference sequence). Trimming left V 0 bases short and J 4 bases short, with 10 bases between. The length of the CDR3 is 14 residues. Seattle participants joined during active infection and were tracked over time.

The specimen was peripheral blood. The clonotype originates from a woman aged 55 to 70 with COVID-19, enrolled during active disease. The chain couples TRBV6-6 to TRBJ2-7; tentatively, D is TRBD1 (5 bases). DNA for the CDR3: TGTGCCAGCAGTTACTCGCGGACAACTTACGAGCAGTACTTC. Its protein is CASSYSRTTYEQYF.